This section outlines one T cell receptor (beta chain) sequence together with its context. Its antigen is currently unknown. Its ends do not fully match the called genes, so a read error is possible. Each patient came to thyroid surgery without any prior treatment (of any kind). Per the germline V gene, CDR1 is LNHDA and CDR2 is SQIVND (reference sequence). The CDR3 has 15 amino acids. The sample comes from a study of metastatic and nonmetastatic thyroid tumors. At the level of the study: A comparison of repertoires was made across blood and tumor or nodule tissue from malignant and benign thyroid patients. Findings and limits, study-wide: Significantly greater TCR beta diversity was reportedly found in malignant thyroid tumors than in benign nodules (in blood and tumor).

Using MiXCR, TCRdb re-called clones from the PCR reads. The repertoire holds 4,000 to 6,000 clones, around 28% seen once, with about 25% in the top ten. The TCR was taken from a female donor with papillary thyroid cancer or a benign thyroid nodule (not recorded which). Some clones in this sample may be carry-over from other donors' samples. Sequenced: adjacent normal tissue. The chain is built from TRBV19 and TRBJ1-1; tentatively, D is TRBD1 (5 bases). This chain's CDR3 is CAGSFAGSIGTEAFF. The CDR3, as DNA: TGTGCCGGTAGTTTCGCAGGGTCAATCGGGACTGAAGCTTTCTTT. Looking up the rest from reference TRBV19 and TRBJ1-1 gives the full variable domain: DGGITQSPKYLFRKEGQNVTLSCEQNLNHDAMYWYRQDPGQGLRLIYYSQIVNDFQKGDIAEGYSVSREKKESFPLTVTSAQKNPTAFYLCAGSFAGSIGTEAFFGQGTRLTVV.